This T cell receptor beta chain is drawn from a study of human T cells and chemical hapten exposure (dated by TCRdb to the early 2020s). Concerning the study at large: For sensitization, 2% DPC in acetone was applied to a roughly 2 cm by roughly 2 cm area of upper inner arm skin. Throughout the study period of 20 to 30 weeks, patients also received therapeutic DPC doses to the scalp every week. Patch tests used Finn chambers with 0.01% DPC on the upper back, scored after 6 days by International Contact Dermatitis Research Group standards. Alopecia areata with under or over 50% scalp involvement, alopecia totalis and alopecia universalis were represented in the patient cohort, which was mostly female. The libraries were sequenced as a pool, and the TCR yield per sample differed mostly because of small variations in library volumes within the pool. This study followed changes in the peripheral blood TCR repertoire in vivo during primary and secondary sensitization of alopecia patients to the hapten diphenylcyclopropenone (DPC). Blood samples were taken from patients before sensitization (week 0) and then at 2, 6 and about 24 weeks after DPC sensitization. Roughly 30 alopecia patients gave blood for TCR sequencing at one to four time points (pre-sensitization, 2, 6 and 24 weeks). General conclusions and limits of the study: All patients had alopecia, a presumed autoimmune disease, so their immune response might differ from that of healthy individuals. Patch test score correlated positively with the number of PT1 expanded TCRs, reaching significance at thresholds 8, 16 and 32 but not at 4. The number of TCRs above 1 in 1000 frequency did not change with DPC sensitization; there was no evidence of global repertoire structure alterations. After repeated subsampling, the strength of the expansion versus patch-test correlation and the threshold at which it became significant changed. Significantly more large CDR3 similarity clusters were formed by expanded TCRs than by pre-sensitization or healthy control sets, consistent with antigen-driven responses.

This sample's time point label indicates: pre-sensitization, week 0. Reading the label with the study, this specimen's treatment or condition is: therapeutic diphenylcyclopropenone sensitization with weekly scalp DPC. Blood at each patch-test visit was drawn before the patch test was applied. Eligible patients were aged 18 to 70, diagnosed with alopecia, deemed suitable for DPC therapy, and excluded if pregnant. Total RNA was isolated from unfractionated whole blood collected in Tempus Blood RNA tubes. Library creation used RACE. These reads were obtained on a NextSeq 500. During library preparation, unique molecular identifiers were attached to individual cDNA molecules so that TCRs could be counted in a quantitative, reproducible way. Each blood RNA sample was used to sequence both TCR alpha and TCR beta chains. The published analysis was carried out like this. A median of approximately 96,000 TCRs per sample was observed, with a range of about 20,000 to 750,000. The Decombinator software suite was used to annotate V, J and CDR3 in the TCR reads. For PS versus PT1 abundance plots, all samples were subsampled to the same number of TCRs (28,000). TCRs were defined as expanded if absent before sensitization and observed at least eight times at the 2-week time point. The public reads were reanalyzed by TCRdb: fastp trimming at Q25, MiXCR alignment, in-frame beta chains only. Each entry is one CDR3 protein sequence, shown with its most common DNA and genes. TCRdb's processing, not the study's, gives the V and J calls here. The sample data list approximately 400,000 distinct CDR3 sequences, and less than 6.5% of these were observed just once. The ten top clones hold 2.5% to 3% of the sample.

This clonotype has only a few counts. Its antigen specificity is not known. No base-level quality is on record; no much larger clone is a single base apart. Counted from cysteine to phenylalanine, this CDR3 has 16 amino acids. The only DNA kept is the CDR3, 48 bases in frame from the first base. V and J lose 6 bases and 0 bases, and a span of 14 bases separates them. Taken from the germline V gene, the CDR1 and CDR2 loops are MNHEY and SVGEGT. The V and J segments used are TRBV6-2 or TRBV6-3 and TRBJ1-4; the D gene cannot be resolved reliably. Sequencing was performed on whole blood, taken in connection with sensitization to the hapten diphenylcyclopropenone (DPC). The source is a woman between 50 and 59 years old with alopecia areata. Some clones in this sample may be carry-over from other donors' samples. The CDR3 here reads CASRPGLVATNEKLFF. The DNA sequence follows: TGTGCCAGCAGACCCGGATTAGTGGCAACTAATGAAAAACTGTTTTTT.